What follows are 22 T cell receptor beta chains derived from one specimen sequenced in a study of chemoradiotherapy in HPV16-positive cancers. Sequenced by immunoSEQ multiplex PCR; TCRdb stores in-frame clones only, minus some. The table includes over 14,000 clones, roughly 79% detected once. Sampling was done from a patient who underwent chemoradiotherapy. These TCRs come from a human donor with HPV-associated anogenital cancer.

V is TRBV9 and J is TRBJ1-3; TRBD1 matches at 7 bases. V lost 4 bases to trimming and J lost 1 base; unmatched junction nucleotides: 5. The CDR3 contains 15 residues. Germline V gene sequence: CDR1 SGDLS, CDR2 YYNGEE. Written as DNA, the CDR3 is TGTGCCAGCAGCATCACACAGGGGTCTGGAAACACCATATATTTT. Translated, it gives CASSITQGSGNTIYF. Using reference TRBV9 and TRBJ1-3 for the parts outside the CDR3, the full variable domain is DSGVTQTPKHLITATGQRVTLRCSPRSGDLSVYWYQQSLDQGLQFLIQYYNGEERAKGNILERFSAQQFPDLHSELNLSSLELGDSALYFCASSITQGSGNTIYFGEGSWLTVV.

This clone appeared a few times. In nucleotides, the CDR3 is TGTGCCAGCAGTCCAGGGACCAATCAGCCCCAGCATTTT. Translating it yields CASSPGTNQPQHF. This sequence joins TRBV6-1 and TRBJ1-5, with TRBD1 as a possible D gene (5 bases). Germline CDR1 and CDR2: MNHNS and SASEGT. The V and J ends lost 5 bases and 3 bases respectively, with 8 bases between them. The CDR3 contains 13 residues.

The gene calls are TRBV20-1 and TRBJ2-1, with a weak D call TRBD1 (5 bases). The germline V gene encodes CDR1 DFQATT and CDR2 SNEGSKA (reference sequence). The V gene lost 8 bases and the J gene lost 7 bases, with 12 bases spanning the gap. This CDR3 spans 11 amino acids. In DNA, the CDR3 is TGCAGTCCCAGTCCAGGGAATGAGCAGTTCTTC. Its protein is CSPSPGNEQFF.

J is TRBJ1-5 and V is TRBV30; no clear D. Looked up from germline, CDR1 is GTSNPN and CDR2 is SVGIG (reference sequence). This CDR3 region has 15 residues. V was trimmed by 0 bases and J by 6 bases, leaving 15 bases between them. CDR3 amino acids: CAWSVPLVVGQPQHF. The CDR3, as DNA: TGTGCCTGGAGTGTACCACTGGTGGTCGGTCAGCCCCAGCATTTT.

This clone was observed a few times. The chain is built from TRBV15 and TRBJ1-2, with D unclear. Germline CDR1 LNHNV, CDR2 YYDKDF (reference sequence). Trimming took 0 bases from V and 2 from J, leaving 4 bases between them. The length of the CDR3 is 13 residues. Written as DNA, the CDR3 is TGTGCCACCAGCAGAGAGGTAAACTATGGCTACACCTTC. This translates into CATSREVNYGYTF.

The CDR3 DNA follows: TGTGCCACCAGCAGAGATGGCACTGAAGCTTTCTTT. Residues: CATSRDGTEAFF. This sequence joins TRBV15 and TRBJ1-1, with D unresolved. Germline values: CDR1 LNHNV, CDR2 YYDKDF (reference sequence). V shed 0 bases and J shed 4 bases, with 3 bases lying between them. The CDR3 is 12 residues long. Full variable domain (rest looked up from reference TRBV15 and TRBJ1-1): DAMVIQNPRYQVTQFGKPVTLSCSQTLNHNVMYWYQQKSSQAPKLLFHYYDKDFNNEADTPDNFQSRRPNTSFCFLDIRSPGLGDTAMYLCATSRDGTEAFFGQGTRLTVV.

V is TRBV5-4 and J is TRBJ1-1; no clear D. Trimming cost V 1 base and J 0 bases, with 7 bases left between them. Germline CDR1 SGHNT, CDR2 YYREEE (reference sequence). The CDR3 is 14 residues long. The DNA of the CDR3 is TGTGCCAGCAGCTTGTGGCACTTGAACACTGAAGCTTTCTTT. This encodes CASSLWHLNTEAFF.

This sequence joins TRBV28 and TRBJ2-3; TRBD1 might be the D (6 bases). V was cut by 7 bases and J by 4 bases, with 12 bases left in between. The germline V gene has CDR1 MDHEN and CDR2 SYDVKM. There are 13 residues in the CDR3. DNA of the CDR3: TGTGCCAGCAAGGGGGATAGTGCAGATACGCAGTATTTT. Amino acid sequence: CASKGDSADTQYF.

The count of this clone is one. The V call is TRBV6-1, the J call TRBJ2-7, with 10 bases identical to TRBD2. Trimming cost V 4 bases and J 4 bases; bases outside gene matches: 10. The CDR3 contains 16 residues. Looked up from germline, CDR1 is MNHNS and CDR2 is SASEGT. In DNA, the CDR3 is TGTGCCAGCAGTGTCCTAGCGGGGGAAGCGCGGTACGAGCAGTACTTC. Protein product: CASSVLAGEARYEQYF.

The rearrangement uses TRBV9 and TRBJ1-1, with D hard to call. Germline CDR1 SGDLS, CDR2 YYNGEE. This CDR3 has 16 amino acids. V lost 0 bases to trimming and J lost 2 bases, with 14 bases between them. The DNA of the CDR3 is TGTGCCAGCAGCGTAGATGGGCAGATTTATAACACTGAAGCTTTCTTT. Translated, it gives CASSVDGQIYNTEAFF.

The genes are TRBV28 and TRBJ1-5; D gene uncertain. From germline, CDR1 is MDHEN and CDR2 SYDVKM. V shed 3 bases and J shed 6 bases, with 9 bases lying between them. The CDR3 spans 13 residues. The CDR3 spells CASSFGVAQPQHF. The DNA for the CDR3 is TGTGCCAGCAGTTTTGGGGTCGCTCAGCCCCAGCATTTT.

The chain combines TRBV28 with TRBJ1-2; D is possibly TRBD1 (5 bases). V was shortened by 3 bases and J by 7 bases, with 15 bases between the two germline ends. CDR3 size: 14 residues. Germline V gene sequence: CDR1 MDHEN, CDR2 SYDVKM. DNA for the CDR3: TGTGCCAGCAGTTTGCAGGGTTGGGCAGCTGGCTACACCTTC. Translating it yields CASSLQGWAAGYTF.

This chain connects TRBV25-1 to TRBJ1-3; D possibly corresponds to TRBD1 (6 bases). The CDR3 has 15 residues. Trimming shortened V by 3 bases and J by 3 bases, and 12 bases separated the two germline ends. CDR1 is MGHDK and CDR2 is SYGVNS in the germline V gene. CDR3 bases: TGTGCCAGCAGTGAGGCAGGGGCCGGTGGAAACACCATATATTTT. It encodes CASSEAGAGGNTIYF.

V gene TRBV6-6 combines with J gene TRBJ2-7; D remains unclear. Per germline, CDR1 MNHNY and CDR2 SVGAGI (reference sequence). V was trimmed by 0 bases and J by 4 bases, leaving 7 bases between them. The CDR3 covers 13 residues. CDR3 amino acids: CASSYSKWYEQYF. The DNA of the CDR3 is TGTGCCAGCAGTTACTCGAAATGGTACGAGCAGTACTTC.

This chain joins TRBV5-6 and TRBJ2-1; 12 bases line up with TRBD2. V trimming: 1 base; J trimming: 4 bases; junction bases outside the gene matches: 0. CDR1 is SGHDT, CDR2 YYEEEE, per germline. This CDR3 has 15 amino acids. The CDR3 bases are TGTGCCAGCAGCTTGACTAGCGGGGGGTACAATGAGCAGTTCTTC. Its protein product is CASSLTSGGYNEQFF.

This CDR3 is CASSSVRVNTGELFF. DNA of the CDR3: TGTGCCAGCAGCTCCGTGCGGGTGAACACCGGGGAGCTGTTTTTT. This chain joins TRBV5-6 and TRBJ2-2; the D gene is possibly TRBD2 (5 bases). Per germline, CDR1 SGHDT and CDR2 YYEEEE. CDR3 length: 15 residues. V was cut by 3 bases and J by 1 base, with 10 bases left in between.

This rearrangement joins TRBV27 to TRBJ1-6; no definite D call. The germline V gene encodes CDR1 MNHEY and CDR2 SMNVEV (reference sequence). CDR3 length: 15 residues. With 0 bases removed from V and 8 bases from J, the gap between germline ends came to 11 bases. The CDR3 DNA follows: TGTGCCAGCAGTTTATCGAGAAACAGTCATTCACCCCTCCACTTT. The encoded protein is CASSLSRNSHSPLHF.

V usage is TRBV5-5 and J usage is TRBJ1-1; D perhaps matches TRBD1 (5 bases). Deletions cut 0 bases from V and 1 base from J, with 13 bases between. CDR1 SGHKS and CDR2 YYEKEE come from the germline V gene (reference sequence). The CDR3 sequence is 16 residues long. The CDR3 DNA follows: TGTGCCAGCAGCTTGGGTCCGACCGGGGGGAACACTGAAGCTTTCTTT. This codes for CASSLGPTGGNTEAFF.

The chain is built from TRBV30 and TRBJ1-6; 7 bases are shared with TRBD1. The CDR3 contains 15 residues. The V segment lost 2 bases and the J segment 4 bases; nucleotides outside the gene matches: 5. CDR1 is GTSNPN, CDR2 SVGIG, per germline (reference sequence). In DNA form, the CDR3 reads TGTGCCTGGAGTTTTCCGGGACAGTATAATTCACCCCTCCACTTT. Its protein product is CAWSFPGQYNSPLHF. Complete variable domain (other parts from reference TRBV30 and TRBJ1-6): SQTIHQWPATLVQPVGSPLSLECTVEGTSNPNLYWYRQAAGRGLQLLFYSVGIGQISSEVPQNLSASRPQDRQFILSSKKLLLSDSGFYLCAWSFPGQYNSPLHFGNGTRLTVT.

J is TRBJ2-1 and V is TRBV28; tentative D call: TRBD1 (5 bases). Germline assignment: CDR1 MDHEN and CDR2 SYDVKM. Trimming removed 6 bases from V and 10 bases from J, with 16 bases in between. The CDR3 sequence is 13 residues long. The CDR3 is CASSRRGASEQFF. The CDR3 DNA follows: TGTGCCAGCAGCCGTAGGGGTGCGAGCGAGCAGTTCTTC.

This clone has a handful of counts. The chain recombines TRBV14 with TRBJ1-5; D not certain. Trimming removed 0 bases at V and 7 bases at J, with 4 bases between. The CDR3 is made up of 12 amino acids. The V gene's germline CDR1 is SGHDN and CDR2 FVKESK. CDR3 sequence (DNA): TGTGCCAGCAGCCAAGAACGCCAGCCCCAGCATTTT. This translates into CASSQERQPQHF.

This clone showed up just once. The chain links TRBV15 to TRBJ1-1; D call uncertain. The V and J ends lost 4 bases and 1 base respectively, with 13 bases between them. In germline, CDR1 is LNHNV, CDR2 YYDKDF (reference sequence). CDR3 length: 15 amino acids. The CDR3: CATSTTPTRNTEAFF. DNA of the CDR3: TGTGCCACCAGCACCACCCCTACACGGAACACTGAAGCTTTCTTT.